This TCR beta chain was retrieved from a study of cytomegalovirus exposure and HLA in healthy donors. With regard to this clone: Its antigen is undetermined.

Primers included in the PCR were 60 Vbeta and 13 Jbeta primers. This table comes from immunoSEQ multiplex PCR, and its TCRdb copy is limited to in-frame clones, with some not included. The table has about 92,000 clones, approximately 80% seen once; the top ten hold roughly 2%. Notes on the study in general: It was likely that a cluster of highly shared sequence variants was a sequencing artifact. What TCR beta sequences reportedly achieved was accurate prediction of HLA-A and HLA-B alleles in most subjects.

Germline CDR1 reads SGHAT; CDR2 reads FQNNGV. The CDR3 runs 14 residues. Trimming removed 4 bases at V and 0 bases at J, with 9 bases between. The rearrangement links TRBV11-2 to TRBJ1-2; D possibly corresponds to TRBD1 (6 bases). The source of this sequence is a man aged 18 to 29 in good health and CMV-seronegative. Sequenced material: PBMCs. This chain's CDR3 is CASSSGTSNYGYTF. DNA for the CDR3: TGTGCCAGCAGCTCTGGGACATCTAACTATGGCTACACCTTC.